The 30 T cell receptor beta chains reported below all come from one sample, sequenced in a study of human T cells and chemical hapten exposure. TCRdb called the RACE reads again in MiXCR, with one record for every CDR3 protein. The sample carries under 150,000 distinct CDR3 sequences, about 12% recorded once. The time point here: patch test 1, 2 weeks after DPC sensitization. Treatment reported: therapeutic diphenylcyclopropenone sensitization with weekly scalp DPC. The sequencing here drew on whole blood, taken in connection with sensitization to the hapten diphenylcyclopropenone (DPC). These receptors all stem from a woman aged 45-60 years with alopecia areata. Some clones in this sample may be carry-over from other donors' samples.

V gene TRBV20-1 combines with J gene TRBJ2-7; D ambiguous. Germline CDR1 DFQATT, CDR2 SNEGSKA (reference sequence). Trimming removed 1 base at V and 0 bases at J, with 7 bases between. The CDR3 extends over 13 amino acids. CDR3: CSARGLISYEQYF. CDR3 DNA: TGCAGTGCTAGAGGGCTGATCTCCTACGAGCAGTACTTC.

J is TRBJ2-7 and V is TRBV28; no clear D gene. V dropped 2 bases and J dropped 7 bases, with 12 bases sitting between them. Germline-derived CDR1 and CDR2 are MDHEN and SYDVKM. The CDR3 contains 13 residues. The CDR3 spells CASSLVVLGEQYF. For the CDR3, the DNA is TGTGCCAGCAGTTTAGTGGTTTTGGGGGAGCAGTACTTC.

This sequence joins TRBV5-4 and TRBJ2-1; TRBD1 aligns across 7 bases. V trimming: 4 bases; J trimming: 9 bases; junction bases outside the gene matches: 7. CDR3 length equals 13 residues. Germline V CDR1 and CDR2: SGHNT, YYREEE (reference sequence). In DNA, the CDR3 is TGTGCCAGCAGCACCCAGACAGGGACTGAGCAGTTCTTC. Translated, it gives CASSTQTGTEQFF.

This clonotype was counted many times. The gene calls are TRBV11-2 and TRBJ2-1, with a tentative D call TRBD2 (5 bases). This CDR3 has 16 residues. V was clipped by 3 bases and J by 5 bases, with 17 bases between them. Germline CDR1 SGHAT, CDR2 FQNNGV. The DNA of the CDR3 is TGTGCCAGCAGCTTGGCCCGGGGATCACGAAACAATGAGCAGTTCTTC. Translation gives CASSLARGSRNNEQFF.

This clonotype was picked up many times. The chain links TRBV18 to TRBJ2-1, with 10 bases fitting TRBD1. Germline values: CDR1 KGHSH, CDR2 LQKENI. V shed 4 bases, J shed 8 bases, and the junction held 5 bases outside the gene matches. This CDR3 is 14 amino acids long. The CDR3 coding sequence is TGTGCCAGCTCACAGACAGGGGGCGTAGATGAGCAGTTCTTC. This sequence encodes CASSQTGGVDEQFF.

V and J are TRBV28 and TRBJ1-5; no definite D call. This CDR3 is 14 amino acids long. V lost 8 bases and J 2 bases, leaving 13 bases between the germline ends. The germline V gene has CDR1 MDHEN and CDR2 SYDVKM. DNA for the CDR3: TGTGCCAGCGCGGCCCCGTGGGGCAATCAGCCCCAGCATTTT. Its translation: CASAAPWGNQPQHF.

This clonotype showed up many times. The CDR3 DNA follows: TGTGCCAGCAGCTTACGGTCACTCTCCTACGAGCAGTACTTC. Amino acid sequence: CASSLRSLSYEQYF. The chain carries TRBV7-2 and TRBJ2-7; D remains unclear. The germline gives CDR1 SGHTA, CDR2 FQGNSA. The CDR3 length is 14 residues. The germline V and J ends were trimmed by 2 bases and 0 bases, with 8 bases remaining between them. Full variable domain (outside the CDR3, taken from reference TRBV7-2 and TRBJ2-7): GAGVSQSPSNKVTEKGKDVELRCDPISGHTALYWYRQSLGQGLEFLIYFQGNSAPDKSGLPSDRFSAERTGGSVSTLTIQRTQQEDSAVYLCASSLRSLSYEQYFGPGTRLTVT.

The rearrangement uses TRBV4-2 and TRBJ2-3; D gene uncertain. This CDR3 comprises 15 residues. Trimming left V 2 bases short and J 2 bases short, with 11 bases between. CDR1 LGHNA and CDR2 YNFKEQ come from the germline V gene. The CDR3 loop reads CASSQRAGVTDTQYF. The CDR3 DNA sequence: TGTGCCAGCAGCCAAAGGGCAGGAGTCACAGATACGCAGTATTTT.

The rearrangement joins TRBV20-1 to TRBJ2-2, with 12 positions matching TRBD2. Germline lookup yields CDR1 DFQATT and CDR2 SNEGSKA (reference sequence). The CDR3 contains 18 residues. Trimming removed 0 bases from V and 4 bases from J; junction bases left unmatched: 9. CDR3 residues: CSARDILLAGGSTGELFF. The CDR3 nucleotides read TGCAGTGCTAGAGATATATTACTAGCGGGAGGTAGCACCGGGGAGCTGTTTTTT.

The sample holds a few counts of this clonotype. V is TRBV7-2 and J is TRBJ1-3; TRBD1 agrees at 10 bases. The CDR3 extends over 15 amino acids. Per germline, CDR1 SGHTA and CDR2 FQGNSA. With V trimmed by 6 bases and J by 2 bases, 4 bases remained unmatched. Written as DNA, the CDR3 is TGTGCCAGCAGGGCCGGGACAGGGGCTGGAAACACCATATATTTT. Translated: CASRAGTGAGNTIYF.

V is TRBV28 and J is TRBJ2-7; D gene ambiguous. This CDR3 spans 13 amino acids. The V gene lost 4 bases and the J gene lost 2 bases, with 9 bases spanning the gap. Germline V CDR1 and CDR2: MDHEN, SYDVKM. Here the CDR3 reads CASSSKGPYEQYF. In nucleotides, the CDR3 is TGTGCCAGCAGTTCAAAGGGTCCCTACGAGCAGTACTTC. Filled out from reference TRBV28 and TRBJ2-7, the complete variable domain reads DVKVTQSSRYLVKRTGEKVFLECVQDMDHENMFWYRQDPGLGLRLIYFSYDVKMKEKGDIPEGYSVSREKKERFSLILESASTNQTSMYLCASSSKGPYEQYFGPGTRLTVT.

This CDR3 is CASWCPGYANYGYTF. DNA for the CDR3: TGTGCCAGCTGGTGCCCGGGATACGCTAACTATGGCTACACCTTC. This chain joins TRBV28 and TRBJ1-2; D is uncertain. CDR3 size: 15 residues. Looked up from germline, CDR1 is MDHEN and CDR2 is SYDVKM. V was shortened by 8 bases and J by 0 bases, with 16 bases between the two germline ends.

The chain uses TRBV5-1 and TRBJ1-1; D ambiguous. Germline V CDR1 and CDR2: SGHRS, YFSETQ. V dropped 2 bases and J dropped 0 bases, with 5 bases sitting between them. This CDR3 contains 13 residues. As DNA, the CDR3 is TGCGCCAGCAGCTTTACGGTGAACACTGAAGCTTTCTTT. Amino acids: CASSFTVNTEAFF.

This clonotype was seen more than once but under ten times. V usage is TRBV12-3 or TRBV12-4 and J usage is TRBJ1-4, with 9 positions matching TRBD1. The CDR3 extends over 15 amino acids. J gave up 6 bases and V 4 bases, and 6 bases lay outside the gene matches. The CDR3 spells CASSSRTGEYEKLFF. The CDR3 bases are TGTGCCAGCAGTTCCCGGACAGGGGAGTATGAAAAACTGTTTTTT.

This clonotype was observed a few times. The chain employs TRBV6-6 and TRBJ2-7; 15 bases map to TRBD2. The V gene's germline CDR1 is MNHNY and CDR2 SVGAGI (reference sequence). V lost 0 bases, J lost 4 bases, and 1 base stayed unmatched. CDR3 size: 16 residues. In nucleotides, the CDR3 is TGTGCCAGCAGTTACTCCGGGACTAGCGGGAGGTACGAGCAGTACTTC. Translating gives CASSYSGTSGRYEQYF.

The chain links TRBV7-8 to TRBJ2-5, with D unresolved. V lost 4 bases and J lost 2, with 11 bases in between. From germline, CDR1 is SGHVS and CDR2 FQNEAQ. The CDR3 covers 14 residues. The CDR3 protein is CASSSNSVQETQYF. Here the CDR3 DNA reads TGTGCCAGCAGCTCCAATAGTGTTCAAGAGACCCAGTACTTC.

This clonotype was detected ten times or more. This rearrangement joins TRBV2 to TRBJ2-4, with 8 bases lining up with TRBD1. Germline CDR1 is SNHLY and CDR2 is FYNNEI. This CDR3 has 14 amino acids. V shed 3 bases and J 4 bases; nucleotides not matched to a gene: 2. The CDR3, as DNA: TGTGCCAGCAGTGAGGACAGGGCTAAAAACATTCAGTACTTC. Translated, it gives CASSEDRAKNIQYF.

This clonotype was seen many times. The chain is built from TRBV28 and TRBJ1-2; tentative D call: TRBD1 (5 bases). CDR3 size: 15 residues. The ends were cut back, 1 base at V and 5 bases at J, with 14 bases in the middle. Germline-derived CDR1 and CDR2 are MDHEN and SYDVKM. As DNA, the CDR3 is TGTGCCAGCAGTTTATTGGCGGCAGGGAGGTATGGCTACACCTTC. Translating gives CASSLLAAGRYGYTF.

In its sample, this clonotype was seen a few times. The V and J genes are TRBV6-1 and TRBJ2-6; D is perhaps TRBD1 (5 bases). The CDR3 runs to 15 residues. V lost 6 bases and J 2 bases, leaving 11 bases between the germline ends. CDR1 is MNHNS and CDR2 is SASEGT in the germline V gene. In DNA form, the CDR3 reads TGTGCCAGCAGCTTTAGACAGACTGGGGCCAACGTCCTGACTTTC. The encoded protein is CASSFRQTGANVLTF.

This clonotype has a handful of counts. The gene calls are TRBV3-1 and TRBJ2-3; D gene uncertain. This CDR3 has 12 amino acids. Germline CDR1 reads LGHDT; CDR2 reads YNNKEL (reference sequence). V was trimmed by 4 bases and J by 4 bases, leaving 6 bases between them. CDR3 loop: CASSPFADTQYF. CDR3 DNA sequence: TGTGCCAGCAGCCCTTTCGCAGATACGCAGTATTTT.

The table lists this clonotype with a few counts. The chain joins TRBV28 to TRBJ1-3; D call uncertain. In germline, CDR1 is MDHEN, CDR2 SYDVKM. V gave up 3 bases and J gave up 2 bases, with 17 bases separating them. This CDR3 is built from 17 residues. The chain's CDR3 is CASSFSTEVPPGNTIYF. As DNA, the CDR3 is TGTGCCAGCAGTTTTAGCACGGAGGTCCCCCCTGGAAACACCATATATTTT. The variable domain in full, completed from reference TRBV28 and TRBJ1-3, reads DVKVTQSSRYLVKRTGEKVFLECVQDMDHENMFWYRQDPGLGLRLIYFSYDVKMKEKGDIPEGYSVSREKKERFSLILESASTNQTSMYLCASSFSTEVPPGNTIYFGEGSWLTVV.

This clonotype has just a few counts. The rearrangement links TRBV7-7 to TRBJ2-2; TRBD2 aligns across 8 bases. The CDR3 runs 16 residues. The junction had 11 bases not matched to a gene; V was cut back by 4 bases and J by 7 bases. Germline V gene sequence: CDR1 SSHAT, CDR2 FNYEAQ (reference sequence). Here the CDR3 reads CASSSGDGRAHGELFF. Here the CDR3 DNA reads TGTGCCAGCAGCTCGGGTGACGGGAGGGCCCACGGGGAGCTGTTTTTT.

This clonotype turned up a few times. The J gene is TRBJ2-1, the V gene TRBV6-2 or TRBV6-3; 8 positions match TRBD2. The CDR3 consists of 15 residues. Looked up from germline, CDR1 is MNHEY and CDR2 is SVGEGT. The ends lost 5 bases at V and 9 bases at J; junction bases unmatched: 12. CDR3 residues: CASSIRSGSYGEQFF. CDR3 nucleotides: TGTGCCAGCAGTATCCGAAGCGGGAGTTATGGTGAGCAGTTCTTC.

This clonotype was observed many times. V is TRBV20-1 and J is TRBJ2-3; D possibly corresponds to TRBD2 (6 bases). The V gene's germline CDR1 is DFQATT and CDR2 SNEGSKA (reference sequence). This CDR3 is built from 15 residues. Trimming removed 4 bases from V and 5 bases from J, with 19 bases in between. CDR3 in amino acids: CSAIGTPSGKDTQYF. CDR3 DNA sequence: TGCAGTGCTATCGGGACTCCCTCGGGTAAAGATACGCAGTATTTT.

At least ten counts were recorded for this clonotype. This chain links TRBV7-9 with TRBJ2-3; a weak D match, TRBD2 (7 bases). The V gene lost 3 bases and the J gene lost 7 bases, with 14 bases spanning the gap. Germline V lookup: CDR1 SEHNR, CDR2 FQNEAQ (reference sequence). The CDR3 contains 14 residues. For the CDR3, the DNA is TGTGCCAGCAGCTTTTTAGAGGGGGGGCATACGCAGTATTTT. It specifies CASSFLEGGHTQYF. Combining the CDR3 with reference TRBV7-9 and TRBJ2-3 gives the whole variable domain DTGVSQNPRHKITKRGQNVTFRCDPISEHNRLYWYRQTLGQGPEFLTYFQNEAQLEKSRLLSDRFSAERPKGSFSTLEIQRTEQGDSAMYLCASSFLEGGHTQYFGPGTRLTVL.

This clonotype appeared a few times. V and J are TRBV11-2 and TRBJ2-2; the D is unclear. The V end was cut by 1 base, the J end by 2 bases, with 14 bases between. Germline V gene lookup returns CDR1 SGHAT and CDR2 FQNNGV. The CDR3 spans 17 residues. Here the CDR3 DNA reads TGTGCCAGCAGCTTAGCGGGTGTTTGGCGTAACACCGGGGAGCTGTTTTTT. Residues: CASSLAGVWRNTGELFF.

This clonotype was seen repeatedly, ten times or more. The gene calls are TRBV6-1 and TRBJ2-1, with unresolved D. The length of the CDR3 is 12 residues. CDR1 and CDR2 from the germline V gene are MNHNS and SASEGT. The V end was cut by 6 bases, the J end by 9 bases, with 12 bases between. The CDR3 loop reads CASRGDLGEQFF. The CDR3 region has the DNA TGTGCCAGCAGGGGCGACCTTGGTGAGCAGTTCTTC.

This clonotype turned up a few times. CDR3: CASSLFWIRGQGAYEQYF. As DNA, the CDR3 is TGTGCCAGCAGTTTATTTTGGATTAGGGGACAGGGCGCCTACGAGCAGTACTTC. The rearrangement links TRBV28 to TRBJ2-7; 9 bases fit TRBD1. Trimming took 1 base from V and 2 from J; bases not matched to a gene: 12. The CDR3 is 18 residues long. Germline V gene lookup returns CDR1 MDHEN and CDR2 SYDVKM. Looking up the rest from reference TRBV28 and TRBJ2-7 gives the full variable domain: DVKVTQSSRYLVKRTGEKVFLECVQDMDHENMFWYRQDPGLGLRLIYFSYDVKMKEKGDIPEGYSVSREKKERFSLILESASTNQTSMYLCASSLFWIRGQGAYEQYFGPGTRLTVT.

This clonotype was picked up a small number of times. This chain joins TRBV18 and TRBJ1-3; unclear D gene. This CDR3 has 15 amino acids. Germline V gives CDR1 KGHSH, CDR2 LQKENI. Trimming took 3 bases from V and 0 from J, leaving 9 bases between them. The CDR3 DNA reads TGTGCCAGCTCACCGGATTGGGTCTCTGGAAACACCATATATTTT. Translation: CASSPDWVSGNTIYF. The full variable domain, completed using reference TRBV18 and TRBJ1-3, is NAGVMQNPRHLVRRRGQEARLRCSPMKGHSHVYWYRQLPEEGLKFMVYLQKENIIDESGMPKERFSAEFPKEGPSILRIQQVVRGDSAAYFCASSPDWVSGNTIYFGEGSWLTVV.

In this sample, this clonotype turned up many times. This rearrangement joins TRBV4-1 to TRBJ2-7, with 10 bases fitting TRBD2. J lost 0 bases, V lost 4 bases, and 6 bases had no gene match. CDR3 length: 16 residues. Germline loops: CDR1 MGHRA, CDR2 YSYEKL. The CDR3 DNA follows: TGCGCCAGCAGCCCCACAAGCGGGGGGGACTCCTACGAGCAGTACTTC. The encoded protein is CASSPTSGGDSYEQYF.